Listed here is a single TCR beta chain. This receptor's antigen is unknown. The sample holds no much larger clone one base away, and base qualities are not on file. This sample is part of a study of a mutant IDH1 vaccine in newly diagnosed glioma (dated by TCRdb to the early 2020s). In the study overall: Of the 32 patients who were treated, around 62% were male and about 40% were female, and the mean age was around 40 years. Before enrollment, patients had received standard therapy of radiotherapy alone, temozolomide alone, or radiochemotherapy with temozolomide; most received the combination. Peripheral blood was collected at six visits: V03 (baseline), V05, V07, V10, V12 and V13. For exploratory analyses, 25 treated patients had longitudinal TCRB deep sequencing done wherever samples were available. Paper-wide results and their limitations: The authors noted that analyses of patient blood samples could not be reproduced because of sample limitations. No apparent relationship was observed between pseudoprogression and alterations in the top peripheral T cell clonotypes detected by TCRB sequencing. PBMC samples for TCRB deep sequencing were selected based on availability. Across multiple MHC alleles, vaccine-induced immune responses were seen in around 93% of patients.

The library came from the immunoSEQ multiplex PCR assay. The hsTCRB Kit was used according to the manufacturer's protocol to amplify rearranged TCR beta chain sequences. TCRB libraries were sequenced on an Illumina MiSeq. The paper's processing steps were these. Demultiplexing, trimming and gene mapping were performed with the kit vendor's proprietary platform. TCRdb carries this immuneACCESS record with in-frame sequences only. Its versions omit some clonotypes, under half of them owing to an unresolved V gene in the studies checked, with the rest unexplained. V and J calls and clone size are those listed in that table; D and trimming were worked out from the DNA. Across this sample there are about 33,000 clones, with 70% to 90% seen only once. The ten biggest clones cover 4.8% of the sample. The sample's time point label, in plain terms: baseline, week 1 (first vaccination visit). The treatment or condition tag for this specimen amounts to: pre-vaccination baseline after standard-of-care therapy. The donors had newly diagnosed IDH1-mutant astrocytomas of WHO grade 3 or 4 that showed loss of nuclear ATRX. The samples were drawn from NOA16, a multicentre, single-arm, open-label phase I trial in Germany that tested a mutant IDH1 peptide vaccine in humans for the first time. Blood drawn at visit V03 was used as the baseline sample for immunogenicity testing. The DNeasy Blood and Tissue Kit was used to extract genomic DNA from EDTA blood for TCRB sequencing.

The TCR was taken from a woman in her 40s with glioma. The sample consisted of PBMCs, taken from a glioma patient treated with radiotherapy, temozolomide or both.

CDR3 region: CASSQTGQNEQYF. The nucleotides read TGTGCCAGCAGTCAGACAGGTCAAAACGAGCAGTACTTC. The V and J segments used are TRBV6-5 and TRBJ2-7, with TRBD1 tentatively as D gene (6 bases match). CDR1 MNHEY and CDR2 SVGAGI are derived from the germline V gene. The cysteine opens and the phenylalanine closes a CDR3 of 13 amino acids. Here the CDR3 DNA is all that survives: 39 bases in frame from base 1. Trimming removed 5 bases from V and 5 bases from J, leaving 13 bases between the germline ends.